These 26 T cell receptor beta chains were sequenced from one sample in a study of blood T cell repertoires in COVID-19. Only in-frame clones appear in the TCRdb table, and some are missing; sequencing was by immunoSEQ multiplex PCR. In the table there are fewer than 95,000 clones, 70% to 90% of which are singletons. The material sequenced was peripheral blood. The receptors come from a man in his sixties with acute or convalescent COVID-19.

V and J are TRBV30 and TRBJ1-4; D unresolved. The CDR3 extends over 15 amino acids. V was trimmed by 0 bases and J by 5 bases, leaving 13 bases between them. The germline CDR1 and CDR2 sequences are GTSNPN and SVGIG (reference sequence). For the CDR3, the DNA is TGTGCCTGGAGTGTACAGCTTCAGGTCAATGAAAAACTGTTTTTT. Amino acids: CAWSVQLQVNEKLFF.

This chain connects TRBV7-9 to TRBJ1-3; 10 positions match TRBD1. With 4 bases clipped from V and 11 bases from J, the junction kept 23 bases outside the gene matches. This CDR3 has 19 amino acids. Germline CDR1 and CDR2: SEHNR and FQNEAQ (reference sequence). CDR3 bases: TGTGCCAGCAGCTCTCCCCGACAGGGGGCGCTTGGTGTCCCAAGTCCCATATATTTT. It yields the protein CASSSPRQGALGVPSPIYF. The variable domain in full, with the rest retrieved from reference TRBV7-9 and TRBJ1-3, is DTGVSQNPRHKITKRGQNVTFRCDPISEHNRLYWYRQTLGQGPEFLTYFQNEAQLEKSRLLSDRFSAERPKGSFSTLEIQRTEQGDSAMYLCASSSPRQGALGVPSPIYFGEGSWLTVV.

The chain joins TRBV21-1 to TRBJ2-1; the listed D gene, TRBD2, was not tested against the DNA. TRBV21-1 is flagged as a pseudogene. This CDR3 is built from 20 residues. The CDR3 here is CASSKGGLAGEASSYNEQFF. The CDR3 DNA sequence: TGTGCCAGCAGCAAAGGGGGACTAGCGGGAGAGGCTAGCTCCTACAATGAGCAGTTCTTC.

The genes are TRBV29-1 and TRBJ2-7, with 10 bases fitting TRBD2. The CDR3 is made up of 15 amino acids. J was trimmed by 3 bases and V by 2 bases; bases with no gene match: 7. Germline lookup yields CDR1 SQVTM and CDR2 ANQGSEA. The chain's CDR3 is CSVESVAGGDYEQYF. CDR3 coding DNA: TGCAGCGTTGAATCCGTAGCGGGGGGCGACTACGAGCAGTACTTC.

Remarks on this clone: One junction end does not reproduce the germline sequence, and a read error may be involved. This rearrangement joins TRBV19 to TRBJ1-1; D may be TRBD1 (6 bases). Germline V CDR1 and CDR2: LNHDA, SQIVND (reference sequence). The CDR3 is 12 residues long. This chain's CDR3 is CASSTGAGLEVF. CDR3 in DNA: TGTGCCAGTAGTACAGGGGCAGGGTTGGAGGTCTTT.

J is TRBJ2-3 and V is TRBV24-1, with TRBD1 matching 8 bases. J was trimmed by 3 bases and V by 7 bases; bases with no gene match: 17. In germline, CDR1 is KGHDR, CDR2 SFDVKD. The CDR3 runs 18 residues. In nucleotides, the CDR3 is TGTGCCACCAGCGGGTTTTCCGGGACAGGAAAACAAACAGATACGCAGTATTTT. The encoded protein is CATSGFSGTGKQTDTQYF.

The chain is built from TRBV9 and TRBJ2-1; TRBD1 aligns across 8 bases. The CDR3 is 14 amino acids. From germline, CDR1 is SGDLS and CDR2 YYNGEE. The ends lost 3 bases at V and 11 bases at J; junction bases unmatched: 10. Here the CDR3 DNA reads TGTGCCAGCAGCGCCCAGGGGGCTCCTTATAAGCAGTTCTTC. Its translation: CASSAQGAPYKQFF. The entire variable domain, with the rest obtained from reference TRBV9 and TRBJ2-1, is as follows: DSGVTQTPKHLITATGQRVTLRCSPRSGDLSVYWYQQSLDQGLQFLIQYYNGEERAKGNILERFSAQQFPDLHSELNLSSLELGDSALYFCASSAQGAPYKQFFGPGTRLTVL.

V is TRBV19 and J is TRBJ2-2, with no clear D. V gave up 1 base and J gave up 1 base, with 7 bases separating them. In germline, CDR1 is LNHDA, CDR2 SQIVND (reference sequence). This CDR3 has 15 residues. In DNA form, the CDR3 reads TGTGCCAGTAGTATAGCACGGTGGAACACCGGGGAGCTGTTTTTT. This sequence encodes CASSIARWNTGELFF.

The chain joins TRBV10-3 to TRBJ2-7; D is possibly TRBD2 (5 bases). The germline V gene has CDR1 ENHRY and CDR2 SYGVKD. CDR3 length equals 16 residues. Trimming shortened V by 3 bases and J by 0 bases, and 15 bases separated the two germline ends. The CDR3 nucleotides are TGTGCCATCAGTGAAAGCGAGGGAGTAAACTCCTACGAGCAGTACTTC. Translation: CAISESEGVNSYEQYF.

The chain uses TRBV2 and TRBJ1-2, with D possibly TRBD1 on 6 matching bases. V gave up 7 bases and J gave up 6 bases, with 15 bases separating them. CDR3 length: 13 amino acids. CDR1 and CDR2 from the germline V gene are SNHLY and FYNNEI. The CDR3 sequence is CASMRENRDGYTF. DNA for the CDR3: TGTGCCAGCATGAGGGAGAACAGGGATGGCTACACCTTC.

CDR3 in amino acids: CASSWYVGSNSAGTGELFF. In DNA form, the CDR3 reads TGCGCCAGCAGCTGGTACGTAGGGAGCAACTCAGCTGGGACCGGGGAGCTGTTTTTT. The rearrangement links TRBV5-1 to TRBJ2-2, with D possibly being TRBD2 (5 bases). This CDR3 has 19 amino acids. V lost 3 bases and J 5 bases, leaving 26 bases between the germline ends. The germline V gene has CDR1 SGHRS and CDR2 YFSETQ.

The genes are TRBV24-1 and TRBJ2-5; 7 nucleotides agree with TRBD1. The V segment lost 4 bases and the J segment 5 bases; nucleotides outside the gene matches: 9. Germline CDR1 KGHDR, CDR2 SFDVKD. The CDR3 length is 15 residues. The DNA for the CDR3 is TGTGCCACCAGTGAAACGACAGGGCTTGGCGAGACCCAGTACTTC. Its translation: CATSETTGLGETQYF.

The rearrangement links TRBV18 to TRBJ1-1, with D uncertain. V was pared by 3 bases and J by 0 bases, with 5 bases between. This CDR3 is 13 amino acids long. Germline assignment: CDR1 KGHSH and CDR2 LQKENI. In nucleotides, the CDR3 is TGTGCCAGCTCACCCCAAATGAACACTGAAGCTTTCTTT. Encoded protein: CASSPQMNTEAFF.

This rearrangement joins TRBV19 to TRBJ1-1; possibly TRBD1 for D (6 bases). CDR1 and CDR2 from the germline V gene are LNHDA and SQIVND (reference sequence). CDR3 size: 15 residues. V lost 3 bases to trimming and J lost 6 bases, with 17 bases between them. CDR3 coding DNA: TGTGCCAGTAGTATCTCATTAAGGGGGTGGTCTGAAGCTTTCTTT. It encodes CASSISLRGWSEAFF.

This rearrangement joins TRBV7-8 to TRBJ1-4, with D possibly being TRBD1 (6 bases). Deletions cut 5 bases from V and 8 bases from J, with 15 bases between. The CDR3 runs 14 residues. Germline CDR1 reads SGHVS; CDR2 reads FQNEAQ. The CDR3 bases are TGTGCCAGCAGCCGAGGGGGGCCCGGGGAAAAACTGTTTTTT. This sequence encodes CASSRGGPGEKLFF.

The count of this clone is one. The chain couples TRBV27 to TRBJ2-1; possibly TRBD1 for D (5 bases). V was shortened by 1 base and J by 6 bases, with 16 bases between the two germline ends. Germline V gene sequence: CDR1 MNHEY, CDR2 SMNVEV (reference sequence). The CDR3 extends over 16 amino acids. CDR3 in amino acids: CASSLFPPRVGNEQFF. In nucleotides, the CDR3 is TGTGCCAGCAGTTTATTTCCCCCCAGGGTGGGCAATGAGCAGTTCTTC.

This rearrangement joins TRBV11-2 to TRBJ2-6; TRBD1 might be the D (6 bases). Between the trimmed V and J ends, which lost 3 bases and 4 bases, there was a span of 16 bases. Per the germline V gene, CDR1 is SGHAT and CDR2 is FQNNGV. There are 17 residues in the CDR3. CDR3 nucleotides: TGTGCCAGCAGCTTCCTACAGGGCCCGAGGGGGGCCAACGTCCTGACTTTC. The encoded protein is CASSFLQGPRGANVLTF. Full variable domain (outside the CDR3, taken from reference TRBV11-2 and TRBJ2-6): EAGVAQSPRYKIIEKRQSVAFWCNPISGHATLYWYQQILGQGPKLLIQFQNNGVVDDSQLPKDRFSAERLKGVDSTLKIQPAKLEDSAVYLCASSFLQGPRGANVLTFGAGSRLTVL.

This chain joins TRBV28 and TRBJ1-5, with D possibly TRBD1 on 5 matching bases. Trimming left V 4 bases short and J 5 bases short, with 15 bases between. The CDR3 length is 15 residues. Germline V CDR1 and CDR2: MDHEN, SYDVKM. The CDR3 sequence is CASSSRQKPDQPQHF. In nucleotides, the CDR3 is TGTGCCAGCAGTTCACGACAGAAACCTGATCAGCCCCAGCATTTT.

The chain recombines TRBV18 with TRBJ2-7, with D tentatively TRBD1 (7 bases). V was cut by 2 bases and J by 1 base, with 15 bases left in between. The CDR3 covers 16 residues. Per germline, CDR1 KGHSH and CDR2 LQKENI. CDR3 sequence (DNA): TGTGCCAGCTCACCAACGGGAGAGACAGGGTCCTACGAGCAGTACTTC. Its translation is CASSPTGETGSYEQYF. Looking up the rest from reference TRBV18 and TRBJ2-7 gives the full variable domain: NAGVMQNPRHLVRRRGQEARLRCSPMKGHSHVYWYRQLPEEGLKFMVYLQKENIIDESGMPKERFSAEFPKEGPSILRIQQVVRGDSAAYFCASSPTGETGSYEQYFGPGTRLTVT.

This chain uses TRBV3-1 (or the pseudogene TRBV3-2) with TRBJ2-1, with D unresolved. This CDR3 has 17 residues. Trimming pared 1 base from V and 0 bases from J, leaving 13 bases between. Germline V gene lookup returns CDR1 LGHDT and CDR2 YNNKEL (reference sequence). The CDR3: CASSQVASVGSYNEQFF. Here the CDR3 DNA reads TGTGCCAGCAGCCAAGTCGCGAGCGTAGGCTCCTACAATGAGCAGTTCTTC.

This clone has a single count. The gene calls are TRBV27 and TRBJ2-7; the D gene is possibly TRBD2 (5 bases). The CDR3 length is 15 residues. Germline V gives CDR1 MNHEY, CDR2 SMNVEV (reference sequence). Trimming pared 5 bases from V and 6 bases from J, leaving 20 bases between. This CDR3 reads CASSTGTGMNVEQYF. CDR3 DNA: TGTGCCAGCAGTACGGGAACCGGGATGAACGTCGAGCAGTACTTC.

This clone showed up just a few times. The CDR3 nucleotides read TGTGCCAGCAGCCATAAGACAACGTCCTACGAGCAGTACTTC. It is translated as CASSHKTTSYEQYF. The rearrangement joins TRBV3-1 (or the pseudogene TRBV3-2) to TRBJ2-7; D unclear. The CDR3 has 14 residues. Germline CDR1 and CDR2: LGHDT and YNNKEL (reference sequence). V gave up 3 bases and J gave up 1 base, with 10 bases separating them.

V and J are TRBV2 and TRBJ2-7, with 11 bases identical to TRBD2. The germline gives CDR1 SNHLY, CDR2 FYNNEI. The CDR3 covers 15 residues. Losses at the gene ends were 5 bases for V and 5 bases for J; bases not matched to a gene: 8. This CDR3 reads CASSMLAGGRDEQYF. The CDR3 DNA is TGTGCCAGCAGTATGTTAGCGGGGGGGCGTGACGAGCAGTACTTC.

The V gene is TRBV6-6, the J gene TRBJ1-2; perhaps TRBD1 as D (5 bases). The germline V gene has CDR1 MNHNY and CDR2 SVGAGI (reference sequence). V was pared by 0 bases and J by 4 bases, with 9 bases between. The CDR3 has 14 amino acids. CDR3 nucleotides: TGTGCCAGCAGTTACTCGAAAGGGGTCTATGGCTACACCTTC. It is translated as CASSYSKGVYGYTF.

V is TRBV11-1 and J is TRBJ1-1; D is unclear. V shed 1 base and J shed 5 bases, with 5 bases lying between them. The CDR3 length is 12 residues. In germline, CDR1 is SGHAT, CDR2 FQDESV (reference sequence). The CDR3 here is CASSLVGTEAFF. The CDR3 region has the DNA TGTGCCAGCAGCTTAGTCGGGACTGAAGCTTTCTTT.

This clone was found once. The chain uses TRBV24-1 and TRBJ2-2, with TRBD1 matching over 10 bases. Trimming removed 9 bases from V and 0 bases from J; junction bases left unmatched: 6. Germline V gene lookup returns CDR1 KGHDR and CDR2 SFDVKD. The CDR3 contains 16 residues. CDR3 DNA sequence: TGTGCCACCGGAAGAGGGACAGGGGCGAACACCGGGGAGCTGTTTTTT. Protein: CATGRGTGANTGELFF.